Presented here are 3 T cell receptor beta chains from one specimen sequenced in a study of breast tumors, draining lymph nodes, adjacent tissues. TCRdb itself ran the multiplex PCR reads through MiXCR, one entry per CDR3 protein. The sample has about 14,000 distinct CDR3 sequences, around 58% seen once. Sample: tumor-adjacent breast tissue. These receptors were obtained from a female donor with breast cancer. Some clones in this sample may be carry-over from other donors' samples.

The rearrangement links TRBV11-3 to TRBJ2-2; weak D call: TRBD2 (5 bases). This CDR3 has 15 residues. The germline V gene encodes CDR1 SGHNT and CDR2 YENEEA. The V gene lost 8 bases and the J gene lost 5 bases, with 18 bases spanning the gap. In DNA form, the CDR3 reads TGTGCCAGCGGGCTCGGACGGGGAACGACCGGGGAGCTGTTTTTT. It codes for CASGLGRGTTGELFF.

This clonotype was detected once. The chain combines TRBV20-1 with TRBJ2-3; weak D call: TRBD1 (5 bases). V lost 4 bases, J lost 2 bases, and 19 bases lay in between. The germline V gene encodes CDR1 DFQATT and CDR2 SNEGSKA (reference sequence). The CDR3 length is 16 residues. The CDR3: CSANGAEATFTDTQYF. The CDR3 nucleotides are TGCAGTGCTAATGGGGCCGAAGCTACTTTCACAGATACGCAGTATTTT.

The chain recombines TRBV10-3 with TRBJ2-5, with TRBD2 matching over 11 bases. V was clipped by 6 bases and J by 0 bases; unmatched bases: 6. The CDR3 totals 16 residues. CDR1 ENHRY and CDR2 SYGVKD come from the germline V gene. The CDR3 DNA is TGTGCCATCAGCTACCGGACTAGCGGGTACCAAGAGACCCAGTACTTC. Its protein is CAISYRTSGYQETQYF.